This TCR beta chain came from a study of CD8+CD57+ T cells in acquired aplastic anemia. Genomic DNA provided the template from which TCR beta VDJ and CDR3 profiles were obtained. TCRdb used MiXCR to reprocess the reads, holding one entry per CDR3 protein. The sample holds some 160,000 distinct CDR3 sequences, about 45% seen once. This clonotype was seen only a few times. This may arise from a read error, as a much more abundant clone is one base away. Before being chosen for sequencing, patients had shown CD8+CD57+ cell expansion by flow cytometry. Trimming stripped 2 bases from V and 3 bases from J, with 14 bases between. This CDR3 is 15 amino acids long. Germline-derived CDR1 and CDR2 are SGHKS and YYEKEE (reference sequence).

The J gene is TRBJ1-2, the V gene TRBV5-5; D not resolved. Sequencing was carried out using sorted CD4+, CD8+, or CD8+CD57+ T cells (not recorded which) from PBMCs. The sequence was collected from a human donor with aplastic anemia. In DNA, the CDR3 is TGTGCCAGCAGCTTAAACCCCCCGACTGACTATGGCTACACCTTC. Its protein product is CASSLNPPTDYGYTF.